Listed below are T cell receptor beta chains from one sample, sequenced in a study of T cell responses to AZD1222 COVID-19 vaccine. Here immunoSEQ multiplex PCR was the method, and the copy in TCRdb shows in-frame clones only, minus some. The table shows 120,000 or so clones, with 80% to 90% occurring only once. Sequencing was performed on peripheral blood, taken on day 0 of AZD1222 vaccination. The receptors come from an adult in good health. The CDR3 runs from the conserved cysteine through the conserved F or W. D genes are given only for firm matches. The listing skips clone size in some rows; elsewhere it reads once, few, many or a size class.

NA 13 NA TRBJ1-3 TRBV7-8 TGTGCCAGCAGCTTATCGTGGGGAAACACCATATATTTT CASSLSWGNTIYF
NA 15 TRBD2 TRBJ2-1 TRBV19 TGTGCCAGTAGTCCAACTCCTAGCGGAAACAATGAGCAGTTCTTC CASSPTPSGNNEQFF
NA 13 TRBD1 TRBJ2-5 TRBV18 TGTGCCAGCTCACCACGACAGGGGGAGACCCAGTACTTC CASSPRQGETQYF
NA 14 NA TRBJ1-1 TRBV4-3 TGCGCCAGCAGCCAAGTGCAGGGAATGGCTGAAGCTTTCTTT CASSQVQGMAEAFF
NA 15 TRBD2 TRBJ2-5 TRBV9 TGTGCCAGCAGCGTTGGGACTAGCGGGGAAGAGACCCAGTACTTC CASSVGTSGEETQYF
NA 14 NA TRBJ2-7 TRBV19 TGTGCCAGTAGCCCTACAGGGATTACATACGAGCAGTACTTC CASSPTGITYEQYF
NA 13 TRBD1 TRBJ1-2 TRBV29-1 TGCAGCGCGGGGACAGAAAGTAACTATGGCTACACCTTC CSAGTESNYGYTF
NA 15 NA TRBJ2-7 TRBV7-2 TGTGCCAGCAGCGCCTCGACCGCTGGAGCGAGCGAGCAGTACTTC CASSASTAGASEQYF
NA 17 TRBD2 TRBJ2-7 TRBV3-1/TRBV3-2 TGTGCCAGCAGCCAGGGACTAGCGGGGGGCCTCTCCTACGAGCAGTACTTC CASSQGLAGGLSYEQYF
NA 14 NA TRBJ1-1 TRBV5-4 TGTGCCAGCAGCTTCCGGGGGCCGCGGGTTGAAGCTTTCTTT CASSFRGPRVEAFF
NA 15 NA TRBJ2-3 TRBV5-4 TGTGCCAGCAGCTCCGGGACACCTAGAACAGATACGCAGTATTTT CASSSGTPRTDTQYF
few 13 NA TRBJ1-6 TRBV7-2 TGTGCCAGCAGCTGGGACGGTAATTCACCCCTCCACTTT CASSWDGNSPLHF
NA 15 TRBD1 TRBJ2-2 TRBV3-1/TRBV3-2 TGTGCCAGCAGCCAAGTCACAGGGGTTACGGGGGAGCTGTTTTTT CASSQVTGVTGELFF
NA 14 TRBD2 TRBJ2-7 TRBV5-1 TGCGCCAGCAGCGGGACTAGCGGGGGAGGTGAGCAGTACTTC CASSGTSGGGEQYF
NA 13 TRBD1 TRBJ1-1 TRBV27 TGTGCCAGCAGTGTACAGGGGTCCCCTGAAGCTTTCTTT CASSVQGSPEAFF
NA 16 NA TRBJ1-5 TRBV27 TGTGCCAGCAGGGAAGGGGGGGCATATGGCAATCAGCCCCAGCATTTT CASREGGAYGNQPQHF
NA 15 NA TRBJ1-4 TRBV30 TGTGCCTGGAGCCCGGCAGGGGTCGGCAATGAAAAACTGTTTTTT CAWSPAGVGNEKLFF
NA 14 NA TRBJ1-6 TRBV11-2 TGTGCCAGCAGCTTAGGTCAGAATAATTCACCCCTCCACTTT CASSLGQNNSPLHF
NA 11 NA TRBJ2-3 TRBV10-3 TGTGCCATCGGAGGCACAGATACGCAGTATTTT CAIGGTDTQYF
few 14 NA TRBJ1-6 TRBV5-8 TGTGCCAGCAGCTTGCGCAGGGCACGTTCACCCCTCCACTTT CASSLRRARSPLHF
NA 16 TRBD2 TRBJ2-2 TRBV30 TGTGCCTGGACCCCCGGCGGGCGGGAGTACACCGGGGAGCTGTTTTTT CAWTPGGREYTGELFF
NA 14 NA TRBJ2-7 TRBV3-1/TRBV3-2 TGTGCCAGCAGCGATCTTAGGGGGAAGGACGAGCAGTACTTC CASSDLRGKDEQYF
NA 14 TRBD1 TRBJ2-1 TRBV28 TGTGCCGCACTAGACAGGGCAGCAAGCAATGAGCAGTTCTTC CAALDRAASNEQFF
NA 11 NA TRBJ1-2 TRBV20-1 TGCAGTGCTAGAGATCAGAGGGGCTACACCTTC CSARDQRGYTF
NA 15 TRBD1 TRBJ2-7 TRBV10-3 TGTGCCATCAGGAAAGGGACAGGGGCCTCCTACGAGCAGTACTTC CAIRKGTGASYEQYF
NA 13 TRBD1 TRBJ1-2 TRBV27 TGTGCCAGCAGTTTGGGCAGGGGGTATGGCTACACCTTC CASSLGRGYGYTF
NA 14 TRBD1 TRBJ1-1 TRBV23-1 TGCGCCAGCAGTCAAGGACAGGGGAACACTGAAGCTTTCTTT CASSQGQGNTEAFF
NA 15 TRBD2 TRBJ2-1 TRBV5-1 TGCGCCAGCAGCTCGCAGAGCGGGGGGAACAATGAGCAGTTCTTC CASSSQSGGNNEQFF
NA 13 NA TRBJ2-7 TRBV30 TGTGCCTGGGGAAGCTCGCCGGGGTACGAGCAGTACTTC CAWGSSPGYEQYF
NA 13 NA TRBJ1-4 TRBV7-8 TGTGCCAGCACCCGGGGGGTGGGGGAAAAACTGTTTTTT CASTRGVGEKLFF
NA 14 NA TRBJ1-3 TRBV5-4 TGTGCCAGCAGCTTGCGCTTAGATTCAAACACCATATATTTT CASSLRLDSNTIYF
NA 15 TRBD1 TRBJ1-3 TRBV24-1 TGTGCCACCAGTGCCGACAGGGTAACTGGAAACACCATATATTTT CATSADRVTGNTIYF
NA 12 NA TRBJ1-4 TRBV19 TGTGCCAGTAGTATAGGAGGGCCCGAACTGTTTTTT CASSIGGPELFF